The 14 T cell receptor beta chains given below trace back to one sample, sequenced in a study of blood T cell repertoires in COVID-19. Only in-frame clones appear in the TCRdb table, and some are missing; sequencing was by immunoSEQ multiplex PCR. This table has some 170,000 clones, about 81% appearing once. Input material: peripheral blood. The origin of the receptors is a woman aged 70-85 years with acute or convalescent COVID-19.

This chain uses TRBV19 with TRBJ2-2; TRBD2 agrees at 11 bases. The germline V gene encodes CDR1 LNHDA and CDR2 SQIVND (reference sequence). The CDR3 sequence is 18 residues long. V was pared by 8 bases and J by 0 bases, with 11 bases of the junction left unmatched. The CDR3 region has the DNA TGTGCCAGTCGGCTAGCGGGGGGTCCCCTAACGAACACCGGGGAGCTGTTTTTT. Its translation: CASRLAGGPLTNTGELFF. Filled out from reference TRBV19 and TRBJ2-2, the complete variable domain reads DGGITQSPKYLFRKEGQNVTLSCEQNLNHDAMYWYRQDPGQGLRLIYYSQIVNDFQKGDIAEGYSVSREKKESFPLTVTSAQKNPTAFYLCASRLAGGPLTNTGELFFGEGSRLTVL.

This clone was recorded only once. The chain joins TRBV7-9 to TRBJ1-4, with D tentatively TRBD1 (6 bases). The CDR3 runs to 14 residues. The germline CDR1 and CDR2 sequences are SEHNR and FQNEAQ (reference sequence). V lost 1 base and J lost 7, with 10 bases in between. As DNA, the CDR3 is TGTGCCAGCAGCTTAGACAGGGTTGGTGAAAAACTGTTTTTT. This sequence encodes CASSLDRVGEKLFF. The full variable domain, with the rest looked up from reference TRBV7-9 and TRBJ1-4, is DTGVSQNPRHKITKRGQNVTFRCDPISEHNRLYWYRQTLGQGPEFLTYFQNEAQLEKSRLLSDRFSAERPKGSFSTLEIQRTEQGDSAMYLCASSLDRVGEKLFFGSGTQLSVL.

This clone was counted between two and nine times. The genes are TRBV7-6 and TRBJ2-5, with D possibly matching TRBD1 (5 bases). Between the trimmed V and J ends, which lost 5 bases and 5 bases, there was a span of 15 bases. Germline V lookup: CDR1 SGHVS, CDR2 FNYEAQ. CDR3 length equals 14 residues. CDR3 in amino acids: CASSPRYRTETQYF. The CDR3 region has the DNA TGTGCCAGCAGCCCCCGCTACAGGACCGAGACCCAGTACTTC.

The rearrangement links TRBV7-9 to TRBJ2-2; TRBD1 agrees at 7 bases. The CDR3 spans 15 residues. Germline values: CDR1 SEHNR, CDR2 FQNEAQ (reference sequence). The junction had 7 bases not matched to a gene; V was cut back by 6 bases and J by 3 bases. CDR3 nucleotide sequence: TGTGCCAGCAGGGAACGACAGGGCTACACCGGGGAGCTGTTTTTT. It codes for CASRERQGYTGELFF.

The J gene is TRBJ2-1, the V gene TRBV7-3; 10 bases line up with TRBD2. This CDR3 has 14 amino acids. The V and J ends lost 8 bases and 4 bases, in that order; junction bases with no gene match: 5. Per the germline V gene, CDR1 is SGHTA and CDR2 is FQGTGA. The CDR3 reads CASGLAGAYNEQFF. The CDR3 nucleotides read TGTGCCAGCGGGCTAGCGGGGGCTTACAATGAGCAGTTCTTC.

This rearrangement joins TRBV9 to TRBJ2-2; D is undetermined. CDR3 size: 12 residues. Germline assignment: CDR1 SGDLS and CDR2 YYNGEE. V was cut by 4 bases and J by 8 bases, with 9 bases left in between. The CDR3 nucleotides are TGTGCCAGCAGCTCAGAGACTGGGGAGCTGTTTTTT. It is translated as CASSSETGELFF.

The CDR3 sequence is CASSLGQIDDSPLHF. The CDR3 DNA follows: TGTGCCAGTAGTCTCGGACAGATTGACGATTCACCCCTCCACTTT. The rearrangement uses TRBV19 and TRBJ1-6; D may be TRBD1 (6 bases). The CDR3 sequence is 15 residues long. CDR1 LNHDA and CDR2 SQIVND come from the germline V gene (reference sequence). The ends were cut back, 5 bases at V and 8 bases at J, with 16 bases in the middle.

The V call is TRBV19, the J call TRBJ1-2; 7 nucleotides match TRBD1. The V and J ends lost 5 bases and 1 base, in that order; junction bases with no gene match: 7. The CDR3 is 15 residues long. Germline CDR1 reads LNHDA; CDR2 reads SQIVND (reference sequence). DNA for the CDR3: TGTGCCAGTAGTCCAGGGACAGCCAATAACTATGGCTACACCTTC. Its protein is CASSPGTANNYGYTF.

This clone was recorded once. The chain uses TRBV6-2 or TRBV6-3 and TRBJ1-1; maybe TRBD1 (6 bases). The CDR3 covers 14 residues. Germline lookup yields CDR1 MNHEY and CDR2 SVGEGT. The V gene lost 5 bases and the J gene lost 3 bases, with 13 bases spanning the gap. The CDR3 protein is CASSQQGRHTEAFF. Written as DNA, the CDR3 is TGTGCCAGCAGTCAACAGGGACGGCACACTGAAGCTTTCTTT.

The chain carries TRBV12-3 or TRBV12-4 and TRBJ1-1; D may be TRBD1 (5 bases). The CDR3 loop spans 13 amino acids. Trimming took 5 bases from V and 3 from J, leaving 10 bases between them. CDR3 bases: TGTGCCAGCAGTCCGTGGGGGGACACTGAAGCTTTCTTT. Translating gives CASSPWGDTEAFF.

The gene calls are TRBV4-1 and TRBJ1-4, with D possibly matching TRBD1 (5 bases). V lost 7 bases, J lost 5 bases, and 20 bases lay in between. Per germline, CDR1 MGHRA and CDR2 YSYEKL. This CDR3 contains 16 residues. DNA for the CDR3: TGCGCCAGCACCGCCAAGAATTCAGGGTTGAATGAAAAACTGTTTTTT. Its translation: CASTAKNSGLNEKLFF.

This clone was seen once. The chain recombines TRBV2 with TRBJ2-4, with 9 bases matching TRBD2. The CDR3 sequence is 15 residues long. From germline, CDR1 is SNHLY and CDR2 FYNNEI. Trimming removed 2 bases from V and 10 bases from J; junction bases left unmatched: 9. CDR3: CASSEMRGGAGIQYF. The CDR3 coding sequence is TGTGCCAGCAGTGAAATGCGCGGGGGGGCTGGAATTCAGTACTTC.

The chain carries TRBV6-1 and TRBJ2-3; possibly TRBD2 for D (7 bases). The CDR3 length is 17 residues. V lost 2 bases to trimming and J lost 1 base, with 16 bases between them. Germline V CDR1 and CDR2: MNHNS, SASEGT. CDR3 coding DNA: TGTGCCAGCAGTGAAACAATAGGGGGGGGAGGCACAGATACGCAGTATTTT. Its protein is CASSETIGGGGTDTQYF.

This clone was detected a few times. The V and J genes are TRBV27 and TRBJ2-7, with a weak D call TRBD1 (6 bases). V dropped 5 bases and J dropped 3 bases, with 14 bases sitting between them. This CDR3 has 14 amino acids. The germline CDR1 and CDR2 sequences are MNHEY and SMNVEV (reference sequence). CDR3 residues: CASSRTGSIYEQYF. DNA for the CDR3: TGTGCCAGCAGTCGCACAGGGTCCATCTACGAGCAGTACTTC.